A single sample gave rise to the 27 T cell receptor beta chains below, sequenced in a study of blood T cells in healthy people across ages. It was with a sample-barcoded 5' primer and a J-beta primer mix that a second PCR of roughly 7 to 12 cycles was run. TCRdb called the 5' RACE reads again in MiXCR, with one record for every CDR3 protein. Of approximately 1.5 million distinct CDR3 sequences in the sample, around 36% are singletons; the top ten hold about 10%. Sequenced: blood. The receptors originated from a woman in her 30s in good health.

Worth noting for this clonotype: At one end, the junction sequence differs from germline, possibly due to a read error. The chain is built from TRBV12-3 or TRBV12-4 and TRBJ2-3; 7 bases map to TRBD2. The CDR3 has 16 amino acids. CDR3 region: CASSPSSSGLTGTQYF. The DNA of the CDR3 is TGTGCCAGCAGTCCTAGTTCTAGCGGACTCACAGGTACGCAGTATTTT.

The sample holds a few counts of this clonotype. The chain carries TRBV5-6 and TRBJ1-2, with 9 bases that match TRBD1. The CDR3 has 15 amino acids. From germline, CDR1 is SGHDT and CDR2 YYEEEE. Unmatched junction bases numbered 9, after V lost 5 bases and J lost 4 bases. CDR3 region: CASRRRDRVGYGYTF. The CDR3 DNA is TGTGCCAGCAGACGCCGGGACAGGGTGGGCTATGGCTACACCTTC.

This chain joins TRBV20-1 and TRBJ2-1; 12 bases are a match to TRBD2. Trimming cost V 5 bases and J 10 bases; bases outside gene matches: 15. This CDR3 comprises 16 residues. Per the germline V gene, CDR1 is DFQATT and CDR2 is SNEGSKA (reference sequence). Here the CDR3 DNA reads TGCAGTGCTGGCACACCTTCTAGCGGGAGGGGGAAAGAGCAGTTCTTC. It is translated as CSAGTPSSGRGKEQFF.

There are a few counts of this clonotype. The chain has TRBV7-2 and TRBJ2-7; 10 nucleotides line up with TRBD2. The germline gives CDR1 SGHTA, CDR2 FQGNSA. The CDR3 is 18 residues long. Unmatched junction bases numbered 15, after V lost 1 base and J lost 6 bases. Here the CDR3 reads CASSLGPPPGLANSEQYF. CDR3 coding DNA: TGTGCCAGCAGCTTAGGCCCCCCCCCGGGACTAGCGAACTCCGAGCAGTACTTC.

V gene TRBV12-3 or TRBV12-4 combines with J gene TRBJ2-5, with 9 bases aligning to TRBD2. After removal of 2 bases from V and 2 bases from J, the junction contained 3 bases not matched to a gene. The CDR3 runs 15 residues. The CDR3: CASSLLAGRQETQYF. As DNA, the CDR3 is TGTGCCAGCAGTTTACTAGCGGGGAGACAAGAGACCCAGTACTTC.

The sample holds a few counts of this clonotype. V and J are TRBV7-2 and TRBJ2-7; D gene ambiguous. The germline V gene has CDR1 SGHTA and CDR2 FQGNSA. V gave up 4 bases and J gave up 3 bases, with 10 bases separating them. CDR3 size: 13 residues. The CDR3 region is CASSSVDGYEQYF. The CDR3 nucleotides read TGTGCCAGCAGCTCCGTGGACGGCTACGAGCAGTACTTC. The entire variable domain, with the rest obtained from reference TRBV7-2 and TRBJ2-7, is as follows: GAGVSQSPSNKVTEKGKDVELRCDPISGHTALYWYRQSLGQGLEFLIYFQGNSAPDKSGLPSDRFSAERTGGSVSTLTIQRTQQEDSAVYLCASSSVDGYEQYFGPGTRLTVT.

In this sample, this clonotype turned up many times. The chain carries TRBV11-2 and TRBJ2-5; the D gene is possibly TRBD1 (5 bases). This CDR3 comprises 19 residues. Trimming took 0 bases from V and 0 from J, leaving 20 bases between them. CDR1 and CDR2 (germline): SGHAT, FQNNGV. Here the CDR3 reads CASSLDSSVGASYQETQYF. For the CDR3, the DNA is TGTGCCAGCAGCTTAGATTCATCGGTAGGGGCCTCGTACCAAGAGACCCAGTACTTC.

This clonotype appeared a few times. V and J are TRBV3-1 and TRBJ2-1; 9 bases agree with TRBD2. The CDR3 runs to 18 residues. V shed 1 base, J shed 1 base, and the junction held 8 bases outside the gene matches. Germline V lookup: CDR1 LGHDT, CDR2 YNNKEL (reference sequence). As DNA, the CDR3 is TGTGCCAGCAGCCAAGTTTTACTAAGCGGGGGGTCCTACAATGAGCAGTTCTTC. This gives the protein CASSQVLLSGGSYNEQFF.

This clonotype appeared once. The DNA of the CDR3 is TGTGCCAGCAGCCATCGTAGGACCTCACCTGGGGACTATGGCTACACCTTC. Its translation: CASSHRRTSPGDYGYTF. The V gene is TRBV3-1, the J gene TRBJ1-2; D gene uncertain. Germline loops: CDR1 LGHDT, CDR2 YNNKEL (reference sequence). V was trimmed by 3 bases and J by 3 bases, leaving 20 bases between them. The CDR3 loop spans 17 amino acids.

In its sample, this clonotype was seen once. The chain recombines TRBV6-6 with TRBJ1-2; TRBD1 might be the D (6 bases). Germline V gene sequence: CDR1 MNHNY, CDR2 SVGAGI (reference sequence). The CDR3 contains 16 residues. V lost 0 bases, J lost 2 bases, and 13 bases lay in between. The CDR3 nucleotides are TGTGCCAGCAGTTACTCTAAGACAGGAATCAACTATGGCTACACCTTC. It translates to CASSYSKTGINYGYTF.

Notes on this clonotype: The junction and the germline gene differ at one end; a read error may be behind it. The chain employs TRBV11-2 and TRBJ1-1; D is unclear. This CDR3 contains 15 residues. Germline lookup yields CDR1 SGHAT and CDR2 FQNNGV. CDR3 bases: TGTGCCAGCAGCTCAGATCAAGGTCCAACCACTGTAGCTTTCTTT. This codes for CASSSDQGPTTVAFF.

This clonotype has just a few counts. As DNA, the CDR3 is TGCAGCGCATCTTGGACAGCTAACTATGGCTACACCTTC. It encodes CSASWTANYGYTF. This sequence joins TRBV29-1 and TRBJ1-2; D is perhaps TRBD1 (6 bases). This CDR3 is 13 amino acids long. Trimming shortened V by 7 bases and J by 0 bases, and 12 bases separated the two germline ends. Per germline, CDR1 SQVTM and CDR2 ANQGSEA.

The chain is built from TRBV7-9 and TRBJ2-1, with 7 bases fitting TRBD1. Unmatched junction bases numbered 7, after V lost 4 bases and J lost 4 bases. The CDR3 runs to 15 residues. Germline CDR1 and CDR2: SEHNR and FQNEAQ (reference sequence). CDR3 protein: CASSSDRTIYNEQFF. In DNA form, the CDR3 reads TGTGCCAGCAGCTCGGACAGGACGATTTACAATGAGCAGTTCTTC.

The V gene is TRBV24-1, the J gene TRBJ1-5; D possibly corresponds to TRBD1 (5 bases). The CDR3 is 14 amino acids. Trimming stripped 6 bases from V and 3 bases from J, with 11 bases between. Germline loops: CDR1 KGHDR, CDR2 SFDVKD. This chain's CDR3 is CATSWGGINQPQHF. DNA for the CDR3: TGTGCCACCAGTTGGGGGGGTATCAATCAGCCCCAGCATTTT.

This rearrangement joins TRBV5-1 to TRBJ2-7, with TRBD2 matching over 11 bases. The CDR3 consists of 17 residues. Germline V gene data show CDR1 as SGHRS and CDR2 as YFSETQ. With 0 bases clipped from V and 4 bases from J, the junction kept 9 bases outside the gene matches. The CDR3 bases are TGCGCCAGCAGCTTGGCCCCGCCGGGACTAGCGGTATACGAGCAGTACTTC. Amino acid sequence: CASSLAPPGLAVYEQYF.

Of note for this clonotype: Since the CDR3 does not end with the conserved phenylalanine or tryptophan, this likely comes from a read error. The chain carries TRBV2 and TRBJ2-7; the match to TRBD2 covers 12 bases. With V trimmed by 6 bases and J by 4 bases, 1 base remained unmatched. The CDR3 contains 13 residues. Germline V lookup: CDR1 SNHLY, CDR2 FYNNEI. CDR3 sequence (DNA): TGTGCCAGCAGACTAGCGGGGGGTTACGAGCAGTACTGC. Translation: CASRLAGGYEQYC.

J is TRBJ2-3 and V is TRBV27; maybe TRBD2 (6 bases). This CDR3 region has 15 residues. Trimming took off 6 bases at V and 0 bases at J, with 13 bases between the two ends. Germline CDR1 MNHEY, CDR2 SMNVEV (reference sequence). For the CDR3, the DNA is TGTGCCAGCAGACTAGAAGGGACTAGCACAGATACGCAGTATTTT. Translating gives CASRLEGTSTDTQYF.

The chain couples TRBV20-1 to TRBJ2-3; no firm D call. The CDR3 sequence is 14 residues long. Trimming removed 1 base from V and 0 bases from J, with 8 bases in between. Germline assignment: CDR1 DFQATT and CDR2 SNEGSKA (reference sequence). The CDR3 DNA is TGCAGTGCTAGAGTCGGGCAGAGCACAGATACGCAGTATTTT. Translated: CSARVGQSTDTQYF.

This clonotype was picked up a small number of times. The chain combines TRBV4-2 with TRBJ2-1, with D hard to call. The CDR3 has 16 amino acids. Germline loops: CDR1 LGHNA, CDR2 YNFKEQ. Deletions cut 4 bases from V and 0 bases from J, with 13 bases between. The CDR3 is CASSRPGGRSYNEQFF. For the CDR3, the DNA is TGTGCCAGCAGCCGACCTGGTGGGCGCTCCTACAATGAGCAGTTCTTC.

The gene calls are TRBV11-2 and TRBJ2-7, with D possibly being TRBD1 (6 bases). V was cut by 7 bases and J by 3 bases, with 19 bases left in between. This CDR3 region has 15 residues. Germline V gene sequence: CDR1 SGHAT, CDR2 FQNNGV. This chain's CDR3 is CASKLERTALYEQYF. The CDR3 region has the DNA TGTGCCAGCAAGCTTGAAAGGACAGCGCTCTACGAGCAGTACTTC.

The genes are TRBV27 and TRBJ2-6; D gene unclear. Germline V lookup: CDR1 MNHEY, CDR2 SMNVEV (reference sequence). The CDR3 sequence is 16 residues long. The V end lost 5 bases, the J end lost 0 bases, and 11 bases lay between the germline ends. CDR3 nucleotide sequence: TGTGCCAGCAGTATGTGGGCGTGCTCTGGGGCCAACGTCCTGACTTTC. This sequence encodes CASSMWACSGANVLTF.

V usage is TRBV7-3 and J usage is TRBJ1-2; maybe TRBD1 (6 bases). Trimming removed 5 bases from V and 8 bases from J, with 15 bases in between. This CDR3 contains 13 residues. The germline V gene encodes CDR1 SGHTA and CDR2 FQGTGA. The CDR3 here is CASSPMGGQGYTF. In nucleotides, the CDR3 is TGTGCCAGCAGCCCGATGGGGGGGCAGGGCTACACCTTC.

About this clonotype itself: A much larger clone is a single base away; this may be a read error. The J gene is TRBJ2-1, the V gene TRBV29-1; 16 nucleotides line up with TRBD2. Per the germline V gene, CDR1 is SQVTM and CDR2 is ANQGSEA. The CDR3 has 17 amino acids. V dropped 7 bases and J dropped 3; count of bases not matched to a gene: 9. For the CDR3, the DNA is TGCAGCGGGACCGGGACTAGCGGGAGGGCACGCTACAATGAGCAGTTCTTC. The encoded protein is CSGTGTSGRARYNEQFF.

The chain uses TRBV6-2 or TRBV6-3 and TRBJ2-1; TRBD2 might be the D (7 bases). V lost 5 bases and J 6 bases, leaving 26 bases between the germline ends. The CDR3 extends over 18 amino acids. CDR1 and CDR2 (germline): MNHEY, SVGEGT. CDR3 in DNA: TGTGCCAGCAGTCTCCGGGCCTTGCGGGGGCAGGGCCCCAATGAGCAGTTCTTC. Protein sequence: CASSLRALRGQGPNEQFF.

The V gene is TRBV7-3, the J gene TRBJ1-3; unclear D gene. CDR1 and CDR2 (germline): SGHTA, FQGTGA. The CDR3 consists of 15 residues. The V end was cut by 6 bases, the J end by 0 bases, with 12 bases between. CDR3 amino acids: CASSLDGASGNTIYF. In DNA form, the CDR3 reads TGTGCCAGCAGTCTGGACGGAGCCTCTGGAAACACCATATATTTT.

This clonotype was recorded only once. The rearrangement links TRBV4-2 to TRBJ1-2, with D maybe TRBD1 (6 bases). Germline assignment: CDR1 LGHNA and CDR2 YNFKEQ. CDR3 size: 16 residues. V dropped 1 base and J dropped 3 bases, with 15 bases sitting between them. DNA of the CDR3: TGTGCCAGCAGCCAAGTAACAACACAGGGAGACTATGGCTACACCTTC. As protein: CASSQVTTQGDYGYTF.

Worth noting for this clonotype: The junction and the germline gene differ at one end; a read error may be behind it. The rearrangement links TRBV7-2 to TRBJ2-5, with D perhaps TRBD1 (5 bases). Germline V gene sequence: CDR1 SGHTA, CDR2 FQGNSA. The CDR3 has 13 residues. The CDR3 bases are TGTGCCTGCAGCTTAGTCAGGGCGGAGACCCAGTACTTC. Amino acids: CACSLVRAETQYF.